The next 15 T cell receptor beta chains were all read from a single sample in a study of Ad26.COV2.S vaccination and SARS-CoV-2 variants. Clones were sequenced by immunoSEQ multiplex PCR, and TCRdb holds only the in-frame ones, with some missing. The sample carries 85,000 to 120,000 clones, about 78% recorded once. Sample: peripheral blood, taken after recovery from COVID-19. Every receptor here comes from a human donor who had recovered from COVID-19.

The rearrangement links TRBV19 to TRBJ1-2, with D perhaps matching TRBD1 (5 bases). This CDR3 is built from 14 residues. V lost 6 bases and J lost 8, with 19 bases in between. Germline loops: CDR1 LNHDA, CDR2 SQIVND (reference sequence). CDR3 in DNA: TGTGCCAGTAGACAACTGGGGCGGCCGGTAGGCTACACCTTC. It is translated as CASRQLGRPVGYTF.

This rearrangement joins TRBV28 to TRBJ1-5; no clear D gene. The germline V gene has CDR1 MDHEN and CDR2 SYDVKM. The CDR3 spans 15 residues. V was cut by 6 bases and J by 4 bases, with 16 bases left in between. The CDR3 is CASSSPSGRNQPQHF. CDR3 sequence (DNA): TGTGCCAGCAGCTCCCCATCGGGCCGGAATCAGCCCCAGCATTTT.

Only one count was recorded for this clone. V and J are TRBV7-3 and TRBJ1-1, with D unresolved. The CDR3 is made up of 13 amino acids. The germline V gene encodes CDR1 SGHTA and CDR2 FQGTGA. V lost 7 bases to trimming and J lost 6 bases, with 15 bases between them. CDR3 DNA: TGTGCCAGCACCACCGACCTCGGGGCTGAAGCTTTCTTT. It specifies CASTTDLGAEAFF.

The V call is TRBV6-6, the J call TRBJ1-2; 7 bases line up with TRBD1. The CDR3 is made up of 16 amino acids. Germline trimming cut 1 base from V and 2 bases from J; bases unmatched to any gene: 7. Germline loops: CDR1 MNHNY, CDR2 SVGAGI (reference sequence). CDR3 sequence (DNA): TGTGCCAGCAGTTACTACGGACAGGTTAAGAACTATGGCTACACCTTC. Translation: CASSYYGQVKNYGYTF.

Worth noting for this clone: Other DNA sequences within the sample encode an identical CDR3. The rearrangement uses TRBV5-1 and TRBJ2-2; TRBD2 matches 7 bases. From germline, CDR1 is SGHRS and CDR2 YFSETQ. V shed 4 bases, J shed 0 bases, and the junction held 3 bases outside the gene matches. This CDR3 contains 15 residues. CDR3 sequence reads: CASSPGTTNTGELFF. CDR3 DNA: TGCGCCAGCAGCCCCGGGACTACGAACACCGGGGAGCTGTTTTTT.

This clone has only a few counts. V usage is TRBV19 and J usage is TRBJ1-3, with D tentatively TRBD1 (6 bases). CDR1 is LNHDA and CDR2 is SQIVND in the germline V gene (reference sequence). CDR3 length: 16 amino acids. Deletions cut 4 bases from V and 1 base from J, with 14 bases between. This CDR3 is CASSTTPGASGNTIYF. CDR3 nucleotide sequence: TGTGCCAGTAGTACAACTCCAGGGGCGTCTGGAAACACCATATATTTT.

The chain carries TRBV5-1 and TRBJ2-3; no clear D. The CDR3 sequence is 14 residues long. In germline, CDR1 is SGHRS, CDR2 YFSETQ. Trimming removed 0 bases at V and 4 bases at J, with 9 bases between. CDR3 amino acids: CASSLGQFADTQYF. As DNA, the CDR3 is TGCGCCAGCAGCTTGGGTCAGTTTGCAGATACGCAGTATTTT.

The CDR3 DNA is TGTGCCAGTAGCCCCACAGGGGGCCCGAGGACTGAAGCTTTCTTT. It specifies CASSPTGGPRTEAFF. The gene calls are TRBV19 and TRBJ1-1; 9 nucleotides match TRBD1. Germline CDR1 reads LNHDA; CDR2 reads SQIVND (reference sequence). Losses at the gene ends were 6 bases for V and 5 bases for J; bases not matched to a gene: 10. The length of the CDR3 is 15 residues.

This clone has a handful of counts. The V and J genes are TRBV7-6 and TRBJ2-2; 8 bases are a match to TRBD1. CDR1 SGHVS and CDR2 FNYEAQ come from the germline V gene. This CDR3 contains 20 residues. J lost 0 bases, V lost 1 base, and 13 bases had no gene match. Here the CDR3 reads CASSLGPWQGAPANTGELFF. In nucleotides, the CDR3 is TGTGCCAGCAGCTTAGGGCCTTGGCAGGGGGCTCCAGCGAACACCGGGGAGCTGTTTTTT.

The chain combines TRBV12-5 with TRBJ1-1, with D unclear. Deletions cut 3 bases from V and 5 bases from J, with 7 bases between. This CDR3 comprises 12 residues. CDR1 is LGHNT and CDR2 is FRNRAP in the germline V gene. The CDR3 nucleotides read TGTGCTAGTGGTTTTTGGTTAACTGAAGCTTTCTTT. Translating it yields CASGFWLTEAFF.

This rearrangement joins TRBV19 to TRBJ2-5; D is ambiguous. CDR1 and CDR2 (germline): LNHDA, SQIVND (reference sequence). The germline V and J ends were trimmed by 4 bases and 1 base, with 4 bases remaining between them. This CDR3 spans 12 amino acids. The CDR3 sequence is CASSTAQETQYF. The CDR3 nucleotides are TGTGCCAGTAGTACAGCCCAAGAGACCCAGTACTTC.

The chain has TRBV25-1 and TRBJ2-1, with TRBD2 as a possible D gene (6 bases). There are 15 residues in the CDR3. Germline V gene sequence: CDR1 MGHDK, CDR2 SYGVNS. The V end lost 2 bases, the J end lost 8 bases, and 16 bases lay between the germline ends. As DNA, the CDR3 is TGTGCCAGCAGTGAACCGGGACTCGGGGTCCATGAGCAGTTCTTC. Its protein is CASSEPGLGVHEQFF.

The chain joins TRBV2 to TRBJ2-2; 8 bases fit TRBD2. After removal of 4 bases from V and 7 bases from J, the junction contained 8 bases not matched to a gene. CDR1 SNHLY and CDR2 FYNNEI come from the germline V gene. The CDR3 runs to 15 residues. The CDR3 is CASSVNGGAIGELFF. The CDR3 DNA follows: TGTGCCAGCAGTGTAAACGGGGGGGCTATCGGGGAGCTGTTTTTT.

This rearrangement joins TRBV6-4 to TRBJ1-4; D gene uncertain. Trimming pared 4 bases from V and 4 bases from J, leaving 7 bases between. The length of the CDR3 is 13 residues. Germline CDR1 is MRHNA and CDR2 is SNTAGT. The CDR3 nucleotides are TGTGCCAGCAGTGCCGAGTTTAATGAAAAACTGTTTTTT. Translated: CASSAEFNEKLFF.

The rearrangement joins TRBV6-2 or TRBV6-3 to TRBJ2-3; D gene uncertain. Germline CDR1 and CDR2: MNHEY and SVGEGT. The V end lost 0 bases, the J end lost 2 bases, and 9 bases lay between the germline ends. The CDR3 has 15 residues. The CDR3 sequence is CASSYSSQHTDTQYF. The CDR3 DNA is TGTGCCAGCAGTTACTCTTCGCAGCACACAGATACGCAGTATTTT.